The table lists the clone carrying this T cell receptor beta chain with many counts. Antigen unknown. As for time point: longitudinal time-point 2. The unsorted libraries were prepared from 2 million PBMCs (stored at -80 C). From germline, CDR1 is SEHNR and CDR2 FQNEAQ (reference sequence). Losses at the gene ends were 1 base for V and 1 base for J; bases not matched to a gene: 5. CDR3 size: 16 residues. The data stem from a study of neurological immune-mediated disorders. The method for making cDNA was 5'RACE, and it used 10-nucleotide random UMIs. TCRdb used MiXCR to reprocess the 5' RACE reads, holding one entry per CDR3 protein. Of tens of thousands of distinct CDR3 sequences listed, around 6% are singletons. The study's findings and limits: Phylogenetic grouping assigned the repertoires of 18 of 34 multiple sclerosis patients to a single related-CDR3 cluster, which may represent a signature. Multiple sclerosis patients had less TCR clonal expansion than even healthy controls, unlike HTLV-1-associated myelopathy.

This clonotype was obtained from a woman aged 60-75 years with multiple sclerosis. Sequenced material: PBMCs. This rearrangement joins TRBV7-9 to TRBJ1-1, with 8 bases aligning to TRBD1. The CDR3, as DNA: TGTGCCAGCAGCTTAGTAGGGGGGACAGGGAACACTGAAGCTTTCTTT. Its protein is CASSLVGGTGNTEAFF. Combining the CDR3 with reference TRBV7-9 and TRBJ1-1 gives the whole variable domain DTGVSQNPRHKITKRGQNVTFRCDPISEHNRLYWYRQTLGQGPEFLTYFQNEAQLEKSRLLSDRFSAERPKGSFSTLEIQRTEQGDSAMYLCASSLVGGTGNTEAFFGQGTRLTVV.